The 18 T cell receptor beta chains presented below share a single source sample, sequenced in a study of T cell responses to AZD1222 COVID-19 vaccine. Sequenced by immunoSEQ multiplex PCR; TCRdb stores in-frame clones only, minus some. The sample lists about 140,000 clones, about 86% seen once, with 3% to 4.5% in the top ten. Sequencing used peripheral blood, obtained on day 0 of AZD1222 vaccination. The source is an adult in good health.

This clone occurred a few times. The rearrangement links TRBV9 to TRBJ2-2, with D possibly TRBD2 on 5 matching bases. V lost 5 bases, J lost 6 bases, and 17 bases lay in between. The CDR3 length is 15 residues. Germline V gene lookup returns CDR1 SGDLS and CDR2 YYNGEE. The CDR3 spells CASSVEGGRAGELFF. In DNA, the CDR3 is TGTGCCAGCAGTGTCGAGGGCGGACGCGCCGGGGAGCTGTTTTTT.

The J gene is TRBJ2-3, the V gene TRBV12-3 or TRBV12-4; no clear D. V gave up 2 bases and J gave up 1 base, with 4 bases separating them. The CDR3 has 13 amino acids. The CDR3 DNA reads as TGTGCCAGCAGTTTACAGGGCACAGATACGCAGTATTTT. Translation gives CASSLQGTDTQYF.

This rearrangement joins TRBV27 to TRBJ1-5; D possibly corresponds to TRBD1 (6 bases). Germline V gives CDR1 MNHEY, CDR2 SMNVEV (reference sequence). The CDR3 sequence is 14 residues long. With 6 bases removed from V and 3 bases from J, the gap between germline ends came to 12 bases. The CDR3 spells CASRHGQNNQPQHF. The CDR3 region has the DNA TGTGCCAGCAGACACGGACAGAACAATCAGCCCCAGCATTTT.

The V and J genes are TRBV28 and TRBJ1-6, with 7 bases matching TRBD1. There are 15 residues in the CDR3. The germline V gene encodes CDR1 MDHEN and CDR2 SYDVKM. The J segment lost 5 bases and the V segment lost 4 bases, leaving 5 bases of the junction unmatched. For the CDR3, the DNA is TGTGCCAGCAGTTCCTCGACAGGGAATAATTCACCCCTCCACTTT. This sequence encodes CASSSSTGNNSPLHF.

V gene TRBV5-6 combines with J gene TRBJ2-5; 11 positions match TRBD2. Trimming cost V 0 bases and J 5 bases; bases outside gene matches: 6. The CDR3 spans 16 residues. Germline loops: CDR1 SGHDT, CDR2 YYEEEE. Here the CDR3 DNA reads TGTGCCAGCAGCTTGGATGGTAGCGGGAGGGCGGAGACCCAGTACTTC. Its translation is CASSLDGSGRAETQYF.

This rearrangement joins TRBV27 to TRBJ2-7, with 15 positions matching TRBD2. The CDR3 contains 18 residues. Germline lookup yields CDR1 MNHEY and CDR2 SMNVEV (reference sequence). V lost 9 bases and J lost 4; bases outside the gene matches: 16. This chain's CDR3 is CASGTGLAGGVRSYEQYF. In DNA, the CDR3 is TGTGCCAGTGGTACGGGACTAGCGGGAGGTGTTAGGAGTTACGAGCAGTACTTC.

The chain recombines TRBV19 with TRBJ2-2, with D perhaps given as TRBD1 or TRBD2 (5 bases each). From germline, CDR1 is LNHDA and CDR2 SQIVND (reference sequence). Trimming removed 10 bases at V and 4 bases at J, with 19 bases between. The CDR3 has 15 amino acids. The CDR3 DNA reads TGTGCCACCTCAACCGGGGCCACGGGCACCGGGGAGCTGTTTTTT. Amino acids: CATSTGATGTGELFF.

This chain uses TRBV2 with TRBJ2-2; 15 nucleotides align to TRBD2. V shed 6 bases, J shed 0 bases, and the junction held 2 bases outside the gene matches. There are 17 residues in the CDR3. The germline V gene has CDR1 SNHLY and CDR2 FYNNEI. The CDR3 region has the DNA TGTGCCAGCAGGGGACTAGCGGGAGGCGCGAACACCGGGGAGCTGTTTTTT. Residues: CASRGLAGGANTGELFF.

This clone showed up just a few times. This chain uses TRBV2 with TRBJ2-2, with TRBD2 matching over 9 bases. The trim removed 6 bases at V and 1 base at J, leaving 6 bases unmatched. The germline gives CDR1 SNHLY, CDR2 FYNNEI. The CDR3 sequence is 16 residues long. CDR3 in amino acids: CASRARTSENTGELFF. CDR3 nucleotide sequence: TGTGCCAGCAGAGCACGGACTAGCGAGAACACCGGGGAGCTGTTTTTT.

This sequence joins TRBV4-2 and TRBJ1-2, with a possible D match to TRBD1 (5 bases). Trimming left V 2 bases short and J 3 bases short, with 13 bases between. This CDR3 comprises 15 residues. The germline gives CDR1 LGHNA, CDR2 YNFKEQ. CDR3 DNA: TGTGCCAGCAGCCAAACGGCGGGGCAGGACTATGGCTACACCTTC. Residues: CASSQTAGQDYGYTF.

V is TRBV6-5 and J is TRBJ2-3, with D perhaps matching TRBD1 (6 bases). The CDR3 spans 15 residues. V was cut by 6 bases and J by 1 base, with 14 bases left in between. Germline V CDR1 and CDR2: MNHEY, SVGAGI. The CDR3, as DNA: TGTGCCAGCAGGGGATTGTACAGGGGCACAGATACGCAGTATTTT. It codes for CASRGLYRGTDTQYF.

V usage is TRBV7-8 and J usage is TRBJ2-1; no definite D call. Germline assignment: CDR1 SGHVS and CDR2 FQNEAQ. This CDR3 has 13 residues. V lost 0 bases and J 4 bases, leaving 4 bases between the germline ends. In DNA, the CDR3 is TGTGCCAGCAGCTTAGCGGCGTACAATGAGCAGTTCTTC. Translated: CASSLAAYNEQFF.

The chain links TRBV5-4 to TRBJ2-1; 9 bases agree with TRBD2. V was clipped by 4 bases and J by 7 bases; unmatched bases: 0. The CDR3 covers 12 residues. The germline CDR1 and CDR2 sequences are SGHNT and YYREEE (reference sequence). Here the CDR3 reads CASSLAGNEQFF. For the CDR3, the DNA is TGTGCCAGCAGCCTAGCGGGGAATGAGCAGTTCTTC.

J is TRBJ1-2 and V is TRBV6-4; TRBD1 matches 9 bases. The length of the CDR3 is 14 residues. Germline V gene sequence: CDR1 MRHNA, CDR2 SNTAGT. J was trimmed by 8 bases and V by 0 bases; bases with no gene match: 4. CDR3 in DNA: TGTGCCAGCAGTGACTCTGGACAGGGGATCGGCTACACCTTC. It encodes CASSDSGQGIGYTF.

The gene calls are TRBV27 and TRBJ2-7, with 13 bases lining up with TRBD2. The V gene end was trimmed by 5 bases and the J gene end by 6 bases; junction bases not matched to a gene: 4. There are 14 residues in the CDR3. CDR1 is MNHEY and CDR2 is SMNVEV in the germline V gene (reference sequence). The CDR3 DNA sequence: TGTGCCAGCAGTCCCCGGACTAGCGGGAGCGAGCAGTACTTC. It yields the protein CASSPRTSGSEQYF.

The chain has TRBV5-4 and TRBJ2-1; TRBD2 is a possible D gene (5 bases). The CDR3 is 17 residues long. Germline CDR1 and CDR2: SGHNT and YYREEE (reference sequence). The V and J ends lost 0 bases and 0 bases respectively, with 13 bases between them. CDR3 residues: CASSLGVRGVSYNEQFF. The DNA for the CDR3 is TGTGCCAGCAGCTTGGGGGTCCGGGGTGTCTCCTACAATGAGCAGTTCTTC.

The chain uses TRBV28 and TRBJ2-5, with 7 bases fitting TRBD1. V dropped 3 bases and J dropped 1; count of bases not matched to a gene: 8. The CDR3 consists of 16 residues. CDR1 and CDR2 from the germline V gene are MDHEN and SYDVKM. The CDR3 sequence is CASSFGLGQIQETQYF. DNA of the CDR3: TGTGCCAGCAGTTTTGGATTGGGACAGATCCAAGAGACCCAGTACTTC.

This chain joins TRBV6-5 and TRBJ2-3; TRBD2 agrees at 13 bases. V shed 7 bases, J shed 7 bases, and the junction held 5 bases outside the gene matches. This CDR3 spans 14 amino acids. Germline V gene data show CDR1 as MNHEY and CDR2 as SVGAGI. CDR3 sequence: CASTGTSGTYTQYF. In nucleotides, the CDR3 is TGTGCCAGCACTGGGACTAGCGGGACCTATACGCAGTATTTT.